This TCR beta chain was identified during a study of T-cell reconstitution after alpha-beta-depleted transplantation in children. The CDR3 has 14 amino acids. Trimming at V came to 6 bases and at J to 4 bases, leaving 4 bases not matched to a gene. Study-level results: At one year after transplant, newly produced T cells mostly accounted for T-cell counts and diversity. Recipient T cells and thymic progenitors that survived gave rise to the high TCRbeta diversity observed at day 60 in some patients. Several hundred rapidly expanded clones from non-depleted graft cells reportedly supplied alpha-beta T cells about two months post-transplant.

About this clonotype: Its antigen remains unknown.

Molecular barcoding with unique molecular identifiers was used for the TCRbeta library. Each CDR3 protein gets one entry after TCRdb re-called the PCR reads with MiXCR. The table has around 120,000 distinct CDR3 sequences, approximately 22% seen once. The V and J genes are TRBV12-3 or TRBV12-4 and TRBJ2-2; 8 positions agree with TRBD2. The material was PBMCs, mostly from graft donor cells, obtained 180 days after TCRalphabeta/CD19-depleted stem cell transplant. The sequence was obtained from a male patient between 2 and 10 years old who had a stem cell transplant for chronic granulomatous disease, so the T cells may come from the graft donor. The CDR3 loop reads CASSPGGATGELFF. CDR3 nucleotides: TGTGCCAGCAGCCCCGGGGGGGCCACCGGGGAGCTGTTTTTT.